One and the same sample provided the 23 T cell receptor beta chains below, sequenced in a study of beta chain features in type 1 diabetes. The entirety of the isolated RNA underwent reverse transcription, so expressed TCRB transcripts were sequenced. The repertoire was sequenced with immunoSEQ multiplex PCR; TCRdb's copy has only in-frame clones and lacks some. The top ten clones hold around 0.04% of a sample with 500,000 to 850,000 clones, around 15% of them seen once. These receptors are not linked to any known antigen. Findings and limits, study-wide: Among all four CD4+ subsets, Type 1 diabetes patients had TCRB CDR3s that were moderately but significantly shorter.

The sample was naive CD4+ T cells from blood. All receptors derive from a man younger than 35 with type 1 diabetes.

This clone has only a few counts. The CDR3 DNA follows: TGCAGCGTTGAAGTGGACACCAATCAGCCCCAGCATTTT. Translated, it gives CSVEVDTNQPQHF. This chain joins TRBV29-1 and TRBJ1-5, with D possibly being TRBD1 (5 bases). V was shortened by 1 base and J by 3 bases, with 7 bases between the two germline ends. This CDR3 has 13 amino acids. Germline V CDR1 and CDR2: SQVTM, ANQGSEA.

The chain combines TRBV5-6 with TRBJ1-2; D call uncertain. This CDR3 region has 14 residues. V dropped 2 bases and J dropped 7 bases, with 15 bases sitting between them. Germline CDR1 and CDR2: SGHDT and YYEEEE. CDR3 bases: TGTGCCAGCAGCTTAGGAGACCTGGGAGGTGGCTACACCTTC. This encodes CASSLGDLGGGYTF.

This clone was detected only a few times. J is TRBJ2-3 and V is TRBV4-3, with D possibly matching TRBD2 (7 bases). Germline values: CDR1 LGHNA, CDR2 YSLEER. The V gene lost 1 base and the J gene lost 0 bases, with 11 bases spanning the gap. There are 16 residues in the CDR3. CDR3 sequence reads: CASSQVGGASTDTQYF. CDR3 bases: TGCGCCAGCAGCCAAGTGGGGGGGGCCAGCACAGATACGCAGTATTTT.

V usage is TRBV5-1 and J usage is TRBJ2-7; D unresolved. Per germline, CDR1 SGHRS and CDR2 YFSETQ. The CDR3 has 13 amino acids. Trimming pared 0 bases from V and 1 base from J, leaving 5 bases between. CDR3 in amino acids: CASSLARSYEQYF. CDR3 in DNA: TGCGCCAGCAGCTTGGCCAGGTCCTACGAGCAGTACTTC.

This clone was counted a few times. J is TRBJ2-1 and V is TRBV27; 7 bases are shared with TRBD2. The CDR3 runs 17 residues. The V gene's germline CDR1 is MNHEY and CDR2 SMNVEV (reference sequence). Trimming took 3 bases from V and 7 from J; bases not matched to a gene: 15. CDR3 protein: CASSLHFGGGLANEQFF. CDR3 bases: TGTGCCAGCAGTTTGCACTTTGGCGGGGGATTGGCGAATGAGCAGTTCTTC.

This clone was recorded a few times. The chain employs TRBV9 and TRBJ2-6; 10 bases align to TRBD1. J lost 1 base, V lost 2 bases, and 3 bases had no gene match. The germline gives CDR1 SGDLS, CDR2 YYNGEE. The CDR3 runs 17 residues. CDR3 DNA sequence: TGTGCCAGCAGCGTGCGGGACAGGGGTTCTGGGGCCAACGTCCTGACTTTC. This sequence encodes CASSVRDRGSGANVLTF. The complete variable domain, with remaining parts taken from reference TRBV9 and TRBJ2-6, reads DSGVTQTPKHLITATGQRVTLRCSPRSGDLSVYWYQQSLDQGLQFLIQYYNGEERAKGNILERFSAQQFPDLHSELNLSSLELGDSALYFCASSVRDRGSGANVLTFGAGSRLTVL.

The J gene is TRBJ1-1, the V gene TRBV14; possible D gene TRBD1, 5 bases. With 0 bases removed from V and 5 bases from J, the gap between germline ends came to 10 bases. The CDR3 length is 14 residues. CDR1 and CDR2 from the germline V gene are SGHDN and FVKESK. CDR3 protein: CASSQEAQGTEAFF. The CDR3 DNA follows: TGTGCCAGCAGCCAAGAAGCTCAGGGAACTGAAGCTTTCTTT.

This clone turned up a few times. V and J are TRBV27 and TRBJ1-4; D gene ambiguous. Between the trimmed V and J ends, which lost 3 bases and 13 bases, there was a span of 9 bases. Germline CDR1 and CDR2: MNHEY and SMNVEV (reference sequence). The CDR3 is 11 amino acids. This chain's CDR3 is CASSFSWPLFF. The CDR3 DNA follows: TGTGCCAGCAGTTTTAGCTGGCCACTGTTTTTT.

The sample holds a few counts of this clone. The J gene is TRBJ2-1, the V gene TRBV25-1; the D is unclear. Trimming shortened V by 6 bases and J by 5 bases, and 5 bases separated the two germline ends. The CDR3 has 11 residues. The V gene's germline CDR1 is MGHDK and CDR2 SYGVNS. The CDR3 region is CASRDHNEQFF. The CDR3 DNA is TGTGCCAGCAGGGATCACAATGAGCAGTTCTTC.

Of note for this clone: This specimen includes other DNA sequences encoding the same CDR3. This chain uses TRBV7-3 with TRBJ1-6, with D possibly TRBD1 on 6 matching bases. The V end lost 4 bases, the J end lost 9 bases, and 10 bases lay between the germline ends. The CDR3 contains 13 residues. Germline assignment: CDR1 SGHTA and CDR2 FQGTGA. Here the CDR3 reads CASSSRGGSPLHF. The CDR3 DNA reads as TGTGCCAGCAGCTCCAGGGGAGGTTCACCCCTCCACTTT.

This clone turned up a few times. V is TRBV18 and J is TRBJ1-2, with 7 bases aligning to TRBD1. V gave up 3 bases and J gave up 4 bases; unmatched junction bases: 8. The CDR3 extends over 15 amino acids. Germline V gene lookup returns CDR1 KGHSH and CDR2 LQKENI. Here the CDR3 DNA reads TGTGCCAGCTCACCTCGGGAAGGGGGCGGCTATGGCTACACCTTC. Amino acid sequence: CASSPREGGGYGYTF.

This clone was recorded a few times. The chain employs TRBV4-1 and TRBJ2-3; TRBD2 matches at 9 bases. Looked up from germline, CDR1 is MGHRA and CDR2 is YSYEKL. The CDR3 has 16 amino acids. J lost 0 bases, V lost 4 bases, and 5 bases had no gene match. The CDR3 loop is CASSLQSGRSTDTQYF. DNA of the CDR3: TGCGCCAGCAGCCTTCAGAGCGGGAGGAGCACAGATACGCAGTATTTT.

This clone was observed a few times. The rearrangement joins TRBV5-1 to TRBJ2-2; 12 nucleotides match TRBD2. CDR3 length: 17 residues. V shed 7 bases and J 3 bases; nucleotides not matched to a gene: 10. Per germline, CDR1 SGHRS and CDR2 YFSETQ. CDR3 DNA sequence: TGCGCCAGCCGTAAGACTAGCGGGAGAGGTCACACCGGGGAGCTGTTTTTT. Encoded protein: CASRKTSGRGHTGELFF.

The chain is built from TRBV4-3 and TRBJ1-2; weak D call: TRBD1 (6 bases). Germline V CDR1 and CDR2: LGHNA, YSLEER. The CDR3 has 14 residues. Trimming left V 1 base short and J 7 bases short, with 13 bases between. Here the CDR3 DNA reads TGCGCCAGCAGCCAAGTGGCAGGGGAAGGTGGCTACACCTTC. Its translation is CASSQVAGEGGYTF.

The CDR3 DNA is TGTGCCAGCAGCGCTCTGACAGGGGGCGTTGGCTACACCTTC. Its protein product is CASSALTGGVGYTF. The chain employs TRBV5-4 and TRBJ1-2; 10 nucleotides match TRBD1. V dropped 4 bases and J dropped 7; count of bases not matched to a gene: 7. The CDR3 is made up of 14 amino acids. The germline CDR1 and CDR2 sequences are SGHNT and YYREEE (reference sequence).

CDR3 sequence reads: CASSYRQGARKNIQYF. The CDR3 DNA follows: TGTGCCAGCAGCTACAGACAGGGGGCGCGGAAAAACATTCAGTACTTC. The rearrangement links TRBV5-6 to TRBJ2-4; 10 nucleotides agree with TRBD1. V was clipped by 3 bases and J by 4 bases; unmatched bases: 7. The CDR3 spans 16 residues. The germline gives CDR1 SGHDT, CDR2 YYEEEE.

In DNA form, the CDR3 reads TGTGCCAGCAGCCCTAGCGTGGTCACAGATACGCAGTATTTT. Translation: CASSPSVVTDTQYF. This sequence joins TRBV7-6 and TRBJ2-3; a weak D match, TRBD2 (6 bases). CDR3 length: 14 amino acids. Per germline, CDR1 SGHVS and CDR2 FNYEAQ. V gave up 5 bases and J gave up 2 bases, with 11 bases separating them.

The genes are TRBV9 and TRBJ1-6, with D unresolved. The CDR3 runs to 14 residues. The germline V gene has CDR1 SGDLS and CDR2 YYNGEE. The ends were cut back, 2 bases at V and 8 bases at J, with 11 bases in the middle. The CDR3 here is CASSVLDRDSPLHF. CDR3 in DNA: TGTGCCAGCAGCGTTCTTGATAGGGATTCACCCCTCCACTTT. The variable domain in full, completed from reference TRBV9 and TRBJ1-6, reads DSGVTQTPKHLITATGQRVTLRCSPRSGDLSVYWYQQSLDQGLQFLIQYYNGEERAKGNILERFSAQQFPDLHSELNLSSLELGDSALYFCASSVLDRDSPLHFGNGTRLTVT.

In the case of this clone: This clone may be a read error of a much larger clone one base away. Other DNA sequences in this specimen translate into the identical CDR3. The chain recombines TRBV5-6 with TRBJ2-5; D ambiguous. V was trimmed by 2 bases and J by 4 bases, leaving 3 bases between them. CDR1 is SGHDT and CDR2 is YYEEEE in the germline V gene. CDR3 length: 11 amino acids. CDR3 sequence (DNA): TGTGCCAGCAGCTTCCGAGAGACCCAGTACTTC. Translated: CASSFRETQYF.

This clone was seen more than once but under ten times. The chain uses TRBV9 and TRBJ1-2, with D perhaps matching TRBD1 (5 bases). The length of the CDR3 is 13 residues. Trimming stripped 0 bases from V and 5 bases from J, with 8 bases between. From germline, CDR1 is SGDLS and CDR2 YYNGEE. The CDR3 DNA follows: TGTGCCAGCAGCGTAGCCCAGGGATATGGCTACACCTTC. The encoded protein is CASSVAQGYGYTF.

This chain uses TRBV30 with TRBJ1-1, with D unresolved. The V gene's germline CDR1 is GTSNPN and CDR2 SVGIG (reference sequence). Trimming took 0 bases from V and 2 from J, leaving 10 bases between them. The CDR3 is 14 residues long. The CDR3: CAWSVRLINTEAFF. The CDR3 coding sequence is TGTGCCTGGAGTGTTCGTCTGATCAACACTGAAGCTTTCTTT.

Details on this clone: Distinct nucleotide sequences in the sample also encode this CDR3. The chain has TRBV21-1 and TRBJ1-5. TRBV21-1 is termed a pseudogene. This CDR3 is built from 16 residues. The CDR3: CASSKVQGESNQPQHF. CDR3 nucleotides: TGTGCCAGCAGCAAAGTTCAAGGGGAGAGCAATCAGCCCCAGCATTTT.

This chain connects TRBV10-3 to TRBJ2-6; D ambiguous. CDR1 and CDR2 from the germline V gene are ENHRY and SYGVKD. The V gene lost 0 bases and the J gene lost 0 bases, with 18 bases spanning the gap. This CDR3 spans 20 amino acids. CDR3 in DNA: TGTGCCATCAGTGAGTCACGCCTAACAGTCTTAGGCTCTGGGGCCAACGTCCTGACTTTC. Translated: CAISESRLTVLGSGANVLTF.